The TCR beta chain described here comes from a study of blood T cell repertoires in COVID-19. Germline V gene lookup returns CDR1 KGHSY and CDR2 FQNENV. This CDR3 comprises 16 residues. V gave up 0 bases and J gave up 4 bases; unmatched junction bases: 6. In the source study's methods: Amplifying reference gene primers gave estimates of nucleated cell counts. Clones were sequenced by immunoSEQ multiplex PCR, and TCRdb holds only the in-frame ones, with some missing. Clone size and the V and J calls come from that table; the DNA yielded D and trimming. This sample has 350,000 to 400,000 clones, with 86% found just once.

The rearrangement joins TRBV16 to TRBJ1-2; TRBD1 matches 9 bases. The clonotype originates from a woman in her sixties or seventies with COVID-19, enrolled during active disease. The specimen was peripheral blood. Here the CDR3 reads CASSQSGGQGVYGYTF. The DNA for the CDR3 is TGTGCCAGCAGCCAATCGGGGGGACAGGGAGTCTATGGCTACACCTTC. The complete variable domain, with remaining parts taken from reference TRBV16 and TRBJ1-2, reads GEEVAQTPKHLVRGEGQKAKLYCAPIKGHSYVFWYQQVLKNEFKFLISFQNENVFDETGMPKERFSAKCLPNSPCSLEIQATKLEDSAVYFCASSQSGGQGVYGYTFGSGTRLTVV.